This TCR beta chain was documented in a study of TIL therapy for anti-PD-1-resistant metastatic lung cancer. About the research overall: Tumors had a median PD-L1 proportion score of approximately 6%.

CDR1 and CDR2 (germline): MNHNS, SASEGT. The CDR3 spans 15 residues. The V and J ends lost 1 base and 4 bases respectively, with 10 bases between them. The immunoSEQ assay was v3. Here immunoSEQ multiplex PCR was the method, and the copy in TCRdb shows in-frame clones only, minus some. The table records under 8,000 clones, about 66% of them present only once. Indicated time point: pre-treatment sample, taken before nivolumab and TIL therapy. The tumor samples were excised metastases, mostly pleural nodules or supraclavicular lymph nodes. Tumors were harvested before any PD-1/PD-L1 blockade. Here the sequenced sample was tumor tissue, taken at baseline. The V and J genes are TRBV6-1 and TRBJ2-2; either TRBD1 or TRBD2 may fit D (5 bases each). This receptor was taken from a person aged 25 to 85 with non-small cell lung cancer. Here the CDR3 reads CASSEVGGSTGELFF. For the CDR3, the DNA is TGTGCCAGCAGTGAAGTTGGGGGTAGCACCGGGGAGCTGTTTTTT.